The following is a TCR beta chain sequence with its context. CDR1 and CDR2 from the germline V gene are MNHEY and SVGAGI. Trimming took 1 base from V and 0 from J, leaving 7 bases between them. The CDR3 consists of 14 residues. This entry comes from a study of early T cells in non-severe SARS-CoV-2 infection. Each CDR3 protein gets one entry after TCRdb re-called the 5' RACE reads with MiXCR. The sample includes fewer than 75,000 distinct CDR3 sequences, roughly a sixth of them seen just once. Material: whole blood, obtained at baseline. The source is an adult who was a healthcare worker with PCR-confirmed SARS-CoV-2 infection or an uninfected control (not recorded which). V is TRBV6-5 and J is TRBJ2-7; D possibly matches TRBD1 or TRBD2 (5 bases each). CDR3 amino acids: CASSYFGASYEQYF. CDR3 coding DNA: TGTGCCAGCAGTTACTTCGGGGCCTCCTACGAGCAGTACTTC.